This T cell receptor (beta chain) was recorded in a study of post-analysis software for immune sequencing data. Unique molecular identifiers were carried by the TCR beta cDNA libraries. TCRdb analysed the PCR reads with MiXCR anew, one entry per CDR3 protein. The sample includes 380,000 or so distinct CDR3 sequences, about a third of them seen just once. This clonotype has only a few counts. Its antigen is still unknown. V lost 1 base, J lost 2 bases, and 4 bases lay in between. Germline V gene sequence: CDR1 MGHRA, CDR2 YSYEKL. The CDR3 spans 13 residues. Study observations and caveats: Controls had lower frequencies than patients of about 5 TRBV segments, which included TRBV5-6, TRBV5-1 and TRBV20-1.

Sequencing was performed on blood. The chain is built from TRBV4-1 and TRBJ2-3; the D is unclear. This TCR derives from a girl aged 5-17 years with multiple sclerosis. The CDR3 loop reads CASSQVLTDTQYF. The CDR3 DNA follows: TGCGCCAGCAGCCAAGTACTCACAGATACGCAGTATTTT.